These T cell receptor beta chains were read from a single sample in a study of Ad26.COV2.S vaccination and SARS-CoV-2 variants. Assay: immunoSEQ multiplex PCR; the TCRdb copy retains only in-frame clones and omits some. This sample yields about 680,000 clones, of which around 92% are seen a single time; approximately 1.5% belongs to the top ten. The input for sequencing was peripheral blood, taken in a trial of Ad26.COV2.S vaccine versus placebo. All receptors derive from a person aged 18 to 59 who received the Ad26.COV2.S COVID-19 vaccine or a placebo. Both conserved end residues are trimmed from each CDR3. A D gene is named only where the DNA matches it firmly.

TRBV9	NA	ASSVGGAWGAYSPLH
TRBV10-3	NA	AIIAEMNTEAF
TRBV5-1	NA	ASSLPTNEQF
TRBV7-3	TRBD1	ASSSRTGNTEAF
TRBV6-5	TRBD2	ATQTSGSTDTQY
TRBV7-2	NA	ASSLDEGRVQY
TRBV6-5	TRBD1	ATQDRGLQPQH
TRBV27	NA	ASRRGNQPQH
TRBV30	NA	AWSVELYNSPLH
TRBV6-6	NA	ASNRIPGLPNEQF
TRBV3-1/TRBV3-2	TRBD1	ASSGTGNTDTQY
TRBV5-5	TRBD1	ASSPGAGGGYGYT
TRBV5-1	TRBD1	ASSLGDRDQETQY
TRBV19	NA	ASSIAGRSNEQF
TRBV2	TRBD1	ASSQGGDGYT
TRBV5-4	NA	ASRTVYGYT